This TCR beta chain originates from a study of T cell changes during pregnancy in multiple sclerosis (dated by TCRdb to between 2018 and 2020). Context from the whole study: In women with multiple sclerosis, the researchers looked at how the T cell repertoire shifted as pregnancy progressed.

Library preparation used the immunoSEQ multiplex PCR assay. Here the immuneACCESS table is served through TCRdb, limited to in-frame sequences with V and J called. Missing clones are a known gap in these copies; in checked studies unresolved V genes cover under half, and the rest lacks a known reason. The sample includes tens of thousands of clones, with 94% observed a single time. Jointly, the top ten make up about 3% of the sample. The germline V gene supplies CDR1 MDHEN and CDR2 SYDVKM. Measured from the cysteine to the phenylalanine, the CDR3 is 16 residues long. Solely the CDR3 DNA is kept, with 48 bases framed from the first base. The V end gives up 6 bases and the J end 7 bases, leaving 15 bases in the junction not matched to a gene. The sample holds one count of this clone. Its cognate antigen has yet to be identified. One base away there is no much larger clone; base qualities are not given.

This chain is built from TRBV28 and TRBJ2-1; 7 junctional bases match TRBD2. Material: CD8+ T cells from peripheral blood mononuclear cells, obtained in the third trimester of pregnancy. The source is a female donor with multiple sclerosis, enrolled in a pregnancy study. The CDR3 region reads CASSPLGGGPNNEQFF. The sequence in DNA is TGTGCCAGCAGCCCCTTGGGGGGAGGGCCTAATAATGAGCAGTTCTTC.